This passage covers 30 T cell receptor beta chains from one sample sequenced in a study of tumor-infiltrating lymphocytes in primary liver carcinoma. Co-extracting RNA and DNA was done with 20-30 mg of unsorted bulk tissue as input. Starting from 400 to 500 ng of total RNA, TCR beta cDNA was produced with a primer in the constant region. Construction of TCR beta libraries relied on three successive nested multiplex PCR rounds employing slightly modified ARM-PCR. Running roughly 10 cycles apiece, the first two PCR rounds relied on TRBV1-TRBV30 forward primers together with a C-beta reverse primer. TCRdb independently ran MiXCR on the multiplex PCR reads; one entry per CDR3 protein. The table lists tens of thousands of distinct CDR3 sequences, around 73% of them singletons. Specimen: liver tumor tissue from sampling region 5. Specified subset: tumor region T5, tumor centre. These TCRs come from a man aged 40-50 years with primary liver carcinoma and hepatitis B virus infection.

This clonotype was counted at least ten times. CDR3 DNA: TGTGCCAGCAGCTTAAATCCCGAAAACACTGAAGCTTTCTTT. Residues: CASSLNPENTEAFF. This chain joins TRBV7-3 and TRBJ1-1; unclear D gene. The length of the CDR3 is 14 residues. Per the germline V gene, CDR1 is SGHTA and CDR2 is FQGTGA. The germline V and J ends were trimmed by 1 base and 2 bases, with 8 bases remaining between them.

As for this clonotype: A junction end diverges from the germline sequence, so it may reflect a read error. This chain links TRBV11-2 with TRBJ2-7; the D gene is possibly TRBD2 (5 bases). Germline CDR1 SGHAT, CDR2 FQNNGV. There are 14 residues in the CDR3. The CDR3 region is CVSTRGSSTNVQYF. As DNA, the CDR3 is TGTGTCAGCACCCGTGGGAGTTCCACCAACGTGCAGTACTTC.

About this clonotype: The CDR3 end shows no conserved phenylalanine or tryptophan, and so a read error is likely. Because the CDR3's place on the DNA is in doubt, the DNA is left out and the CDR3 is given as listed by TCRdb. The chain has TRBV11-1 and TRBJ2-4; whether TRBD2, the table's D call, matches the DNA was not checked. The CDR3 numbers 17 amino acids, ends counted. Germline V gene lookup returns CDR1 SGHAT and CDR2 FQDESV (reference sequence). The CDR3 reads CASSFPGTSGIKNIQYL.

On this clonotype itself: At one of its ends the junction is not consistent with the germline gene, which may arise from a read error. The chain joins TRBV11-2 to TRBJ2-3; possibly TRBD2 for D (5 bases). CDR3 length: 16 residues. Germline V gives CDR1 SGHAT, CDR2 FQNNGV. CDR3 region: CANSRETGRVGGTQYF. In DNA, the CDR3 is TGTGCCAACAGCCGGGAAACTGGTAGGGTCGGAGGTACGCAGTATTTT.

This clonotype was seen once. The chain uses TRBV5-4 and TRBJ2-5; TRBD2 is a possible D gene (6 bases). V was clipped by 9 bases and J by 5 bases, with 26 bases between them. CDR1 SGHNT and CDR2 YYREEE come from the germline V gene (reference sequence). There are 16 residues in the CDR3. The CDR3 reads CANSLAGGMRWETQYF. CDR3 DNA sequence: TGTGCCAATAGCTTGGCCGGCGGGATGAGGTGGGAGACCCAGTACTTC.

This chain connects TRBV28 to TRBJ2-7; D uncertain. Germline V CDR1 and CDR2: MDHEN, SYDVKM. The V end lost 4 bases, the J end lost 6 bases, and 19 bases lay between the germline ends. The CDR3 runs to 15 residues. The CDR3 region is CASSSPLGWVAEQYF. CDR3 DNA sequence: TGTGCCAGCAGTTCCCCCTTGGGGTGGGTCGCCGAGCAGTACTTC.

In regard to this clonotype: Germline and junction disagree at one end, which may indicate a read error. The chain recombines TRBV11-3 with TRBJ2-3; 10 positions agree with TRBD2. Germline assignment: CDR1 SGHNT and CDR2 YENEEA. This CDR3 has 15 residues. In DNA form, the CDR3 reads TGTGCCAGGAGCTTTAGCGGGAGGCGGACAGATACGTGGTATTTT. It codes for CARSFSGRRTDTWYF.

This clonotype is a singleton in its sample. The chain has TRBV5-1 and TRBJ2-3, with 10 bases aligning to TRBD2. The germline CDR1 and CDR2 sequences are SGHRS and YFSETQ. The CDR3 totals 16 residues. V was pared by 1 base and J by 1 base, with 3 bases of the junction left unmatched. The CDR3, as DNA: TGCGCCAGCAGCTTGAGCGGGAGGGCTGGCACAGATACGCAGTATTTT. Amino acids: CASSLSGRAGTDTQYF. The variable domain in full, completed from reference TRBV5-1 and TRBJ2-3, reads KAGVTQTPRYLIKTRGQQVTLSCSPISGHRSVSWYQQTPGQGLQFLFEYFSETQRNKGNFPGRFSGRQFSNSRSEMNVSTLELGDSALYLCASSLSGRAGTDTQYFGPGTRLTVL.

As for this clonotype: One junction end does not reproduce the germline sequence, and a read error may be involved. The rearrangement links TRBV5-4 to TRBJ1-4; possible D gene TRBD1, 6 bases. The CDR3 is 12 residues long. Germline V CDR1 and CDR2: SGHNT, YYREEE (reference sequence). The CDR3 region is CASSLRGEKLFF. CDR3 DNA sequence: TGTGCCAGCAGCCTGAGGGGGGAAAAACTGTTTTTC.

About this clonotype itself: An end of the junction does not agree with germline; a read error may underlie this. V usage is TRBV6-5 and J usage is TRBJ2-3; possible D gene TRBD2, 5 bases. This CDR3 contains 14 residues. Looked up from germline, CDR1 is MNHEY and CDR2 is SVGAGI. CDR3 sequence: CSSGRERWADTQYF. The CDR3 nucleotides are TGTTCCAGCGGTAGAGAGCGGTGGGCAGATACGCAGTATTTT.

This clonotype has at least ten counts. A read error is likely, as this CDR3 ends without the conserved phenylalanine or tryptophan. V gene TRBV30 combines with J gene TRBJ1-3; the D is unclear. Per the germline V gene, CDR1 is GTSNPN and CDR2 is SVGIG (reference sequence). The ends were cut back, 3 bases at V and 2 bases at J, with 14 bases in the middle. CDR3 length: 15 residues. CDR3 sequence (DNA): TGTGCCTGGAGGTTTGGTCCTGGCGCTGGAAACACCATATATCTT. It yields the protein CAWRFGPGAGNTIYL.

The genes are TRBV5-6 and TRBJ2-3; unclear D gene. Germline assignment: CDR1 SGHDT and CDR2 YYEEEE. Trimming left V 5 bases short and J 6 bases short, with 16 bases between. CDR3 length: 14 residues. CDR3: CASSSPTTGDTQYF. CDR3 nucleotide sequence: TGTGCCAGCAGTTCGCCTACAACGGGTGATACGCAGTATTTT.

With regard to this clonotype: The CDR3 does not close with the conserved phenylalanine or tryptophan, likely indicating a read error. The DNA is omitted, as the CDR3 cannot be located on it reliably, and the CDR3 follows TCRdb's listing. The chain has TRBV11-1 and TRBJ2-1. Germline V gene data show CDR1 as SGHAT and CDR2 as FQDESV (reference sequence). From its first to its last residue, the CDR3 has 14 amino acids. The CDR3 loop reads CISSVRGRDNEQFL.

In regard to this clonotype: The junction does not match germline at one end; this may be a read error. The chain carries TRBV6-2 or TRBV6-3 and TRBJ2-7; no reliable D call. The CDR3 runs to 13 residues. Per the germline V gene, CDR1 is MNHEY and CDR2 is SVGEGT. The CDR3 DNA reads as TGTGCAAGCAGTTTCGAGGTACCTTACGAGCAGTACTTC. Translated: CASSFEVPYEQYF.

Points on this clonotype: The junction departs from germline at one end; a sequencing error may be responsible. The V and J genes are TRBV5-1 and TRBJ1-1; tentatively, D is TRBD1 (5 bases). Germline lookup yields CDR1 SGHRS and CDR2 YFSETQ. The CDR3 runs to 15 residues. Here the CDR3 reads CASSPTSRVDTEAFF. The CDR3 bases are TGCGCCAGCAGCCCCACGTCCAGGGTGGACACTGAAGCATTCTTT.

With regard to this clonotype: One end of the junction varies from germline; a read error may be responsible. The gene calls are TRBV5-4 and TRBJ2-3; D uncertain. The CDR3 consists of 16 residues. CDR1 SGHNT and CDR2 YYREEE come from the germline V gene (reference sequence). In DNA form, the CDR3 reads TGTGCCAGCGGCTTGGAAGGTGGTGGGGTCACAGATACGCAGTATTTT. This encodes CASGLEGGGVTDTQYF.

Comments on this clonotype: Mismatch with germline at one junction end may stem from a read error. The chain carries TRBV29-1 and TRBJ2-7; 7 nucleotides align to TRBD1. This CDR3 has 15 residues. Germline V lookup: CDR1 SQVTM, CDR2 ANQGSEA. CDR3 sequence: CSVEEMTGPGVRQYF. The CDR3 DNA is TGTAGCGTTGAAGAAATGACAGGGCCCGGTGTACGACAGTACTTC.

Worth noting for this clonotype: Lacking the conserved final phenylalanine or tryptophan, this CDR3 likely reflects a read error. The rearrangement uses TRBV7-8 and TRBJ2-7, with D hard to call. Germline CDR1 is SGHVS and CDR2 is FQNEAQ. This CDR3 is built from 13 residues. Trimming took 5 bases from V and 1 from J, leaving 9 bases between them. CDR3 loop: CASSALVSYEQYI. The CDR3 nucleotides read TGTGCCAGCAGCGCTCTCGTTTCCTACGAGCAGTACATC.

To note about this clonotype: Relative to the germline gene, one junction end is altered; a read error may explain this. The V gene is TRBV6-2 or TRBV6-3, the J gene TRBJ1-1; D is perhaps TRBD1 (5 bases). From germline, CDR1 is MNHEY and CDR2 SVGEGT. This CDR3 has 13 amino acids. The CDR3 spells CASSQGQQAAAFF. CDR3 sequence (DNA): TGTGCTAGCAGCCAAGGGCAACAGGCGGCGGCTTTCTTT.

About this clonotype: A much more abundant neighbour one base away suggests this may be a read error. The rearrangement links TRBV9 to TRBJ1-4; unclear D gene. CDR1 and CDR2 from the germline V gene are SGDLS and YYNGEE. The CDR3 has 14 residues. This CDR3 is CACSAQMGSEKLFF. The CDR3 DNA is TGTGCCTGCAGCGCCCAAATGGGTAGCGAAAAACTGTTTTTT. Filled out from reference TRBV9 and TRBJ1-4, the complete variable domain reads DSGVTQTPKHLITATGQRVTLRCSPRSGDLSVYWYQQSLDQGLQFLIQYYNGEERAKGNILERFSAQQFPDLHSELNLSSLELGDSALYFCACSAQMGSEKLFFGSGTQLSVL.

On this clonotype itself: Because it lacks the conserved phenylalanine or tryptophan at the end, this CDR3 is likely a read error. The V gene is TRBV6-1, the J gene TRBJ2-2, with unresolved D. Trimming took off 5 bases at V and 4 bases at J, with 8 bases between the two ends. Germline CDR1 MNHNS, CDR2 SASEGT. The CDR3 covers 13 residues. CDR3 loop: CASSRIFTGELFS. The CDR3 DNA reads as TGTGCCAGCAGTCGGATTTTCACCGGGGAGCTGTTTTCT.

As regards this clonotype: At one boundary the junction diverges from the germline segment, which might be a read error. The rearrangement links TRBV29-1 to TRBJ2-5; 7 nucleotides match TRBD2. This CDR3 is built from 14 residues. CDR1 is SQVTM and CDR2 is ANQGSEA in the germline V gene. CDR3 sequence: CSVGIAGALEIQYF. The CDR3 region has the DNA TGCAGCGTTGGTATCGCGGGAGCATTGGAGATCCAGTACTTC.

This clonotype was recorded a few times. V and J are TRBV4-3 and TRBJ2-3; 8 bases align to TRBD1. Trimming took 7 bases from V and 3 from J; bases not matched to a gene: 12. CDR3 size: 16 residues. Germline V gene data show CDR1 as LGHNA and CDR2 as YSLEER. The CDR3 DNA is TGCGCCAGCATCCGAGACGGGGACAGGAGAACAGATACGCAGTATTTT. Its translation is CASIRDGDRRTDTQYF.

In the case of this clonotype: Relative to the germline gene, one junction end is altered; a read error may explain this. The chain has TRBV11-2 and TRBJ2-6, with TRBD1 matching 8 bases. The CDR3 extends over 21 amino acids. CDR1 is SGHAT, CDR2 FQNNGV, per germline. CDR3 region: CASSMGGDRGISLSGANVLAF. The CDR3 DNA follows: TGTGCTAGCAGCATGGGGGGAGACAGGGGCATCTCCCTCTCTGGGGCCAACGTCCTGGCTTTC. The full variable domain, completed using reference TRBV11-2 and TRBJ2-6, is EAGVAQSPRYKIIEKRQSVAFWCNPISGHATLYWYQQILGQGPKLLIQFQNNGVVDDSQLPKDRFSAERLKGVDSTLKIQPAKLEDSAVYLCASSMGGDRGISLSGANVLAFGAGSRLTVL.

Remarks on this clonotype: A junction end diverges from the germline sequence, so it may reflect a read error. The chain links TRBV6-1 to TRBJ2-1; TRBD2 matches at 7 bases. Germline V gives CDR1 MNHNS, CDR2 SASEGT. This CDR3 has 13 amino acids. The CDR3 here is CSGEEGLSNVQFF. In nucleotides, the CDR3 is TGTTCCGGCGAGGAGGGACTAAGCAATGTGCAGTTCTTC.

The chain has TRBV5-6 and TRBJ1-1; D not certain. The V and J ends lost 10 bases and 3 bases respectively, with 16 bases between them. The germline gives CDR1 SGHDT, CDR2 YYEEEE. The CDR3 runs 13 residues. The CDR3, as DNA: TGTGCCGATAGCTTGTCCCAGCACACTGAAGCTTTCTTT. Translation: CADSLSQHTEAFF.

In regard to this clonotype: The junction differs from germline at one of its ends, possibly a read error. J is TRBJ2-3 and V is TRBV2, with D unclear. The CDR3 has 11 residues. Germline V CDR1 and CDR2: SNHLY, FYNNEI. CDR3 sequence reads: CASSFEDTHYF. CDR3 sequence (DNA): TGTGCCAGTAGTTTCGAAGATACGCACTACTTT.

In its sample, this clonotype is medium-sized. This chain connects TRBV29-1 to TRBJ2-2; 11 bases agree with TRBD2. Per the germline V gene, CDR1 is SQVTM and CDR2 is ANQGSEA. The length of the CDR3 is 16 residues. Trimming cost V 4 bases and J 0 bases; bases outside gene matches: 4. In DNA form, the CDR3 reads TGCAGCGTTGCGGGACTAGCGGCAACGAACACCGGGGAGCTGTTTTTT. It specifies CSVAGLAATNTGELFF.

This chain connects TRBV4-2 to TRBJ2-7; D could derive from TRBD1 or TRBD2 (5 bases each). The CDR3 covers 15 residues. CDR1 and CDR2 (germline): LGHNA, YNFKEQ. In DNA, the CDR3 is TGTGCTAACAGCCAAGATAAGGGGAGCGGCTATGAGCAGTACTTC. Translation gives CANSQDKGSGYEQYF.

Comments on this clonotype: This is likely a read error, given that the CDR3 carries no conserved phenylalanine or tryptophan at its end. The chain links TRBV29-1 to TRBJ2-1; TRBD2 matches 7 bases. The ends lost 7 bases at V and 6 bases at J; junction bases unmatched: 9. The germline gives CDR1 SQVTM, CDR2 ANQGSEA. The CDR3 covers 13 residues. This chain's CDR3 is CSGGISGFNEQFL. CDR3 DNA sequence: TGCAGCGGTGGGATTAGCGGGTTCAATGAGCAGTTCCTC.